Below are 24 T cell receptor beta chains sequenced from a single sample in a study of blood T cell repertoires in COVID-19. The protocol was immunoSEQ multiplex PCR, while the TCRdb copy is restricted to in-frame clones and leaves out a portion. The sample yields approximately 92,000 clones, 82% seen once. Material for sequencing was peripheral blood. These receptors were obtained from a man aged 80 or over with acute or convalescent COVID-19.

This chain uses TRBV19 with TRBJ2-5; TRBD1 agrees at 7 bases. In germline, CDR1 is LNHDA, CDR2 SQIVND (reference sequence). There are 15 residues in the CDR3. Losses at the gene ends were 5 bases for V and 2 bases for J; bases not matched to a gene: 8. The CDR3 DNA reads TGTGCCAGTAGTGACAGTGGACAGGAACAAGAGACCCAGTACTTC. Amino acid sequence: CASSDSGQEQETQYF.

The chain recombines TRBV7-9 with TRBJ2-7, with TRBD1 matching 11 bases. Looked up from germline, CDR1 is SEHNR and CDR2 is FQNEAQ (reference sequence). Unmatched junction bases numbered 3, after V lost 5 bases and J lost 0 bases. CDR3 length: 15 amino acids. The CDR3 nucleotides are TGTGCCAGCAGCACCGGGACAGGGGGCTCCTACGAGCAGTACTTC. It codes for CASSTGTGGSYEQYF.

This chain uses TRBV6-5 with TRBJ1-1; 7 bases fit TRBD1. After removal of 6 bases from V and 1 base from J, the junction contained 5 bases not matched to a gene. Germline V lookup: CDR1 MNHEY, CDR2 SVGAGI. The CDR3 covers 14 residues. CDR3 residues: CASSLWTGNTEAFF. For the CDR3, the DNA is TGTGCCAGCAGCTTATGGACAGGGAACACTGAAGCTTTCTTT.

This chain connects TRBV5-1 to TRBJ2-1; TRBD1 aligns across 11 bases. In germline, CDR1 is SGHRS, CDR2 YFSETQ. CDR3 length equals 15 residues. Germline trimming cut 4 bases from V and 3 bases from J; bases unmatched to any gene: 3. For the CDR3, the DNA is TGCGCCAGCAGCGGGGGGACAGGGGGCTACAATGAGCAGTTCTTC. Its protein product is CASSGGTGGYNEQFF.

The V and J genes are TRBV7-2 and TRBJ1-3; 8 bases fit TRBD1. CDR1 is SGHTA and CDR2 is FQGNSA in the germline V gene. The CDR3 spans 15 residues. V shed 4 bases and J 0 bases; nucleotides not matched to a gene: 2. CDR3 region: CASSSTGASGNTIYF. In DNA, the CDR3 is TGTGCCAGCAGCTCGACAGGGGCCTCTGGAAACACCATATATTTT. Complete variable domain (other parts from reference TRBV7-2 and TRBJ1-3): GAGVSQSPSNKVTEKGKDVELRCDPISGHTALYWYRQSLGQGLEFLIYFQGNSAPDKSGLPSDRFSAERTGGSVSTLTIQRTQQEDSAVYLCASSSTGASGNTIYFGEGSWLTVV.

This clone came up once. The chain employs TRBV7-2 and TRBJ2-1; a possible D gene is TRBD2 (6 bases). Germline CDR1 is SGHTA and CDR2 is FQGNSA. This CDR3 comprises 16 residues. Trimming shortened V by 2 bases and J by 7 bases, and 18 bases separated the two germline ends. CDR3 DNA sequence: TGTGCCAGCAGCTTAATCTCAGGGAGGAGTGTAAATGAGCAGTTCTTC. This translates into CASSLISGRSVNEQFF.

The table lists this clone with a count of one. This chain connects TRBV7-2 to TRBJ2-2; the D gene is possibly TRBD1 (6 bases). V lost 5 bases, J lost 4 bases, and 17 bases lay in between. This CDR3 contains 16 residues. Germline lookup yields CDR1 SGHTA and CDR2 FQGNSA. In DNA form, the CDR3 reads TGTGCCAGCAGCCGCGTAAGGGGGAAGGGCACCGGGGAGCTGTTTTTT. Protein product: CASSRVRGKGTGELFF.

The V call is TRBV11-2, the J call TRBJ2-7, with D perhaps matching TRBD2 (5 bases). The germline V gene encodes CDR1 SGHAT and CDR2 FQNNGV. Trimming removed 7 bases from V and 5 bases from J, with 21 bases in between. The CDR3 spans 15 residues. The DNA of the CDR3 is TGTGCCAGCACCACACAACTTGGCTCGGGGAACGAGCAGTACTTC. Translating it yields CASTTQLGSGNEQYF.

The CDR3 protein is CASSLVRGLAGANEQFF. Here the CDR3 DNA reads TGTGCCAGCAGCTTAGTAAGGGGACTAGCGGGGGCCAATGAGCAGTTCTTC. This chain uses TRBV7-2 with TRBJ2-1; 14 bases agree with TRBD2. This CDR3 has 17 amino acids. The V segment lost 1 base and the J segment 6 bases; nucleotides outside the gene matches: 5. CDR1 is SGHTA, CDR2 FQGNSA, per germline. The full variable domain, in which reference TRBV7-2 and TRBJ2-1 provide the parts outside the CDR3, is GAGVSQSPSNKVTEKGKDVELRCDPISGHTALYWYRQSLGQGLEFLIYFQGNSAPDKSGLPSDRFSAERTGGSVSTLTIQRTQQEDSAVYLCASSLVRGLAGANEQFFGPGTRLTVL.

The chain combines TRBV9 with TRBJ2-7; 14 bases map to TRBD2. This CDR3 comprises 16 residues. Trimming took 3 bases from V and 4 from J; bases not matched to a gene: 6. Germline loops: CDR1 SGDLS, CDR2 YYNGEE. The DNA for the CDR3 is TGTGCCAGCAGCGCCGGGACTAGCGGGGGAAATTACGAGCAGTACTTC. Protein product: CASSAGTSGGNYEQYF.

This clone came up once. At one end the junction does not follow the germline gene, possibly because of a read error. V usage is TRBV7-2 and J usage is TRBJ1-1, with D possibly TRBD1 on 6 matching bases. CDR3 length: 13 residues. Germline CDR1 SGHTA, CDR2 FQGNSA. CDR3 DNA sequence: TGTGCCAGCTTCTCCCCGGGACACACTGGAGCTTTCTTT. Protein: CASFSPGHTGAFF.

The chain has TRBV4-3 and TRBJ2-2, with 7 bases fitting TRBD2. The germline gives CDR1 LGHNA, CDR2 YSLEER. The CDR3 length is 15 residues. V lost 3 bases and J lost 4; bases outside the gene matches: 5. The CDR3 is CASSHGLGATGELFF. DNA of the CDR3: TGCGCCAGCAGCCATGGACTAGGAGCCACCGGGGAGCTGTTTTTT.

This chain links TRBV11-2 with TRBJ2-1; TRBD2 matches 7 bases. The germline gives CDR1 SGHAT, CDR2 FQNNGV. This CDR3 comprises 12 residues. V dropped 5 bases and J dropped 10; count of bases not matched to a gene: 5. This chain's CDR3 is CASSRAGREQFF. The DNA of the CDR3 is TGTGCCAGCAGCCGAGCGGGACGGGAGCAGTTCTTC.

The chain recombines TRBV5-4 with TRBJ1-4, with 9 nucleotides matching TRBD1. Looked up from germline, CDR1 is SGHNT and CDR2 is YYREEE (reference sequence). The CDR3 has 14 residues. V shed 4 bases and J 7 bases; nucleotides not matched to a gene: 5. CDR3 DNA sequence: TGTGCCAGCAGCCTCGGACAGGGGACTGAAAAACTGTTTTTT. Its protein product is CASSLGQGTEKLFF.

The chain combines TRBV28 with TRBJ1-1; possibly TRBD1 for D (6 bases). The V end lost 3 bases, the J end lost 1 base, and 15 bases lay between the germline ends. This CDR3 is built from 16 residues. The germline V gene has CDR1 MDHEN and CDR2 SYDVKM. In DNA form, the CDR3 reads TGTGCCAGCAGTTTTGGGGTGGGACAAGAGAACACTGAAGCTTTCTTT. This gives the protein CASSFGVGQENTEAFF.

The chain links TRBV5-8 to TRBJ2-1; perhaps TRBD1 as D (6 bases). CDR1 is SGHTS and CDR2 is YDEGEE in the germline V gene. The ends were cut back, 4 bases at V and 4 bases at J, with 12 bases in the middle. The CDR3 loop spans 14 amino acids. The CDR3 region is CASSHTDSYNEQFF. Written as DNA, the CDR3 is TGTGCCAGCAGCCATACGGACAGTTACAATGAGCAGTTCTTC.

This chain links TRBV11-2 with TRBJ1-2; TRBD1 might be the D (5 bases). V lost 1 base, J lost 8 bases, and 8 bases lay in between. The CDR3 length is 12 residues. CDR1 is SGHAT, CDR2 FQNNGV, per germline. The CDR3 loop is CASSLGTGGYTF. The DNA for the CDR3 is TGTGCCAGCAGCTTAGGAACAGGCGGCTACACCTTC. The entire variable domain, with the rest obtained from reference TRBV11-2 and TRBJ1-2, is as follows: EAGVAQSPRYKIIEKRQSVAFWCNPISGHATLYWYQQILGQGPKLLIQFQNNGVVDDSQLPKDRFSAERLKGVDSTLKIQPAKLEDSAVYLCASSLGTGGYTFGSGTRLTVV.

The chain uses TRBV11-2 and TRBJ2-1; TRBD1 matches at 10 bases. Looked up from germline, CDR1 is SGHAT and CDR2 is FQNNGV. This CDR3 comprises 13 residues. V shed 4 bases, J shed 9 bases, and the junction held 3 bases outside the gene matches. This CDR3 reads CASSSDRGREQFF. The CDR3 bases are TGTGCCAGCAGCTCCGACAGGGGGCGTGAGCAGTTCTTC.

The rearrangement links TRBV19 to TRBJ1-5; D uncertain. The CDR3 covers 17 residues. Germline loops: CDR1 LNHDA, CDR2 SQIVND (reference sequence). The V gene lost 3 bases and the J gene lost 0 bases, with 15 bases spanning the gap. The CDR3: CASSMVGVLLSNQPQHF. Written as DNA, the CDR3 is TGTGCCAGTAGTATGGTCGGAGTCCTTCTTAGCAATCAGCCCCAGCATTTT.

The chain uses TRBV7-9 and TRBJ2-2; D perhaps matches TRBD2 (7 bases). Looked up from germline, CDR1 is SEHNR and CDR2 is FQNEAQ (reference sequence). The CDR3 contains 17 residues. Trimming pared 2 bases from V and 4 bases from J, leaving 17 bases between. As DNA, the CDR3 is TGTGCCAGCAGCTTAAATGCGGGGGCAAGGGGCACCGGGGAGCTGTTTTTT. Encoded protein: CASSLNAGARGTGELFF. Together with reference TRBV7-9 and TRBJ2-2, the CDR3 gives the full variable domain: DTGVSQNPRHKITKRGQNVTFRCDPISEHNRLYWYRQTLGQGPEFLTYFQNEAQLEKSRLLSDRFSAERPKGSFSTLEIQRTEQGDSAMYLCASSLNAGARGTGELFFGEGSRLTVL.

This clone was seen more than once but under ten times. V usage is TRBV7-9 and J usage is TRBJ1-1; 8 positions match TRBD1. Trimming cost V 4 bases and J 11 bases; bases outside gene matches: 6. The CDR3 spans 12 residues. Per germline, CDR1 SEHNR and CDR2 FQNEAQ (reference sequence). CDR3 sequence (DNA): TGTGCCAGCAGCTCCTCGGACAGGGCGGCTTTCTTT. It codes for CASSSSDRAAFF.

The CDR3 DNA sequence: TGTGCCAGCAGCGGCAGGACTAGCTGGCCCGATGAGCAGTTCTTC. Translation: CASSGRTSWPDEQFF. The V and J genes are TRBV9 and TRBJ2-1; 8 bases are a match to TRBD2. Germline values: CDR1 SGDLS, CDR2 YYNGEE. Losses at the gene ends were 3 bases for V and 8 bases for J; bases not matched to a gene: 10. This CDR3 is 15 amino acids long. The complete variable domain, with remaining parts taken from reference TRBV9 and TRBJ2-1, reads DSGVTQTPKHLITATGQRVTLRCSPRSGDLSVYWYQQSLDQGLQFLIQYYNGEERAKGNILERFSAQQFPDLHSELNLSSLELGDSALYFCASSGRTSWPDEQFFGPGTRLTVL.

This clone was seen once. The chain employs TRBV10-1 and TRBJ2-3, with D possibly TRBD1 on 7 matching bases. CDR1 WNHNN and CDR2 SYGVQD come from the germline V gene (reference sequence). V dropped 3 bases and J dropped 4 bases, with 23 bases sitting between them. The CDR3 consists of 18 residues. CDR3 residues: CASSEGGAGIRSPDTQYF. DNA of the CDR3: TGCGCCAGCAGTGAAGGGGGCGCGGGAATCCGGTCGCCAGATACGCAGTATTTT.

V and J are TRBV2 and TRBJ1-5; 10 nucleotides match TRBD1. Germline loops: CDR1 SNHLY, CDR2 FYNNEI. The CDR3 consists of 15 residues. Losses at the gene ends were 7 bases for V and 2 bases for J; bases not matched to a gene: 5. CDR3 DNA sequence: TGTGCCAGCAAAACCGGGACAGGGGGCAATCAGCCCCAGCATTTT. This sequence encodes CASKTGTGGNQPQHF.